This T cell receptor beta chain was sequenced for a study of cytomegalovirus exposure and HLA in healthy donors. General study findings and limits: In a later analysis, HLA-C alleles had the fewest associated TCRs, DRB1 alleles the most. Previously analyzed data showed that most TCR beta V segments were productive at a frequency of about 87% or about 30%. The classifier was said to identify cytomegalovirus status with high specificity and sensitivity.

As to this clone: The antigen is unknown.

J gave up 13 bases and V 6 bases, and 9 bases lay outside the gene matches. The length of the CDR3 is 13 residues. In germline, CDR1 is LNHDA, CDR2 SQIVND (reference sequence). Use of 60 Vbeta and 13 Jbeta primers characterized the PCR. Sequenced by immunoSEQ multiplex PCR; TCRdb stores in-frame clones only, minus some. The data hold around 200,000 clones, with 82% observed a single time. This clonotype originated in a woman aged 40 to 50 in good health and CMV-seronegative. This chain joins TRBV19 and TRBJ2-1; 10 bases fit TRBD1. Specimen: PBMCs. This chain's CDR3 is CASSPRGTGDQFF. The CDR3 DNA follows: TGTGCCAGTAGCCCTCGAGGGACAGGGGACCAGTTCTTC.